The next 21 T cell receptor beta chains were all read from a single sample in a study of blood T cell repertoires in COVID-19. Using immunoSEQ multiplex PCR, the repertoire was profiled, and TCRdb retains in-frame clones only, with some absent. The sample includes about 140,000 clones, 79% of them seen just once. Material: peripheral blood. The receptor set was obtained from a man between 45 and 60 years old with active or convalescent COVID-19.

J is TRBJ1-2 and V is TRBV9; tentatively, D is TRBD1 (5 bases). The ends were cut back, 0 bases at V and 8 bases at J, with 17 bases in the middle. Germline V gives CDR1 SGDLS, CDR2 YYNGEE. This CDR3 has 15 residues. CDR3 sequence: CASSVGLGGQGGYTF. The DNA for the CDR3 is TGTGCCAGCAGCGTAGGTCTGGGAGGGCAGGGAGGCTACACCTTC.

The chain is built from TRBV7-8 and TRBJ2-6; no clear D gene. Trimming shortened V by 3 bases and J by 4 bases, and 7 bases separated the two germline ends. The CDR3 loop spans 14 amino acids. Germline V CDR1 and CDR2: SGHVS, FQNEAQ. Written as DNA, the CDR3 is TGTGCCAGCAGCTTCGTCTTGGGGGCCAACGTCCTGACTTTC. Translation: CASSFVLGANVLTF.

The J gene is TRBJ1-2, the V gene TRBV7-9, with 8 nucleotides matching TRBD1. Germline loops: CDR1 SEHNR, CDR2 FQNEAQ (reference sequence). Losses at the gene ends were 4 bases for V and 7 bases for J; bases not matched to a gene: 8. The CDR3 length is 14 residues. In DNA, the CDR3 is TGTGCCAGCAGCTCGTCCGGGACAGGTCTTGGCTACACCTTC. Translating gives CASSSSGTGLGYTF.

V gene TRBV2 combines with J gene TRBJ1-1; D unresolved. In germline, CDR1 is SNHLY, CDR2 FYNNEI. Deletions cut 4 bases from V and 1 base from J, with 10 bases between. This CDR3 is built from 14 residues. CDR3 sequence reads: CASSGRRENTEAFF. The CDR3 DNA is TGTGCCAGCAGTGGCCGGAGAGAGAACACTGAAGCTTTCTTT.

The chain combines TRBV19 with TRBJ1-6; unclear D gene. From germline, CDR1 is LNHDA and CDR2 SQIVND (reference sequence). Trimming removed 4 bases at V and 7 bases at J, with 14 bases between. The CDR3 loop spans 15 amino acids. The CDR3, as DNA: TGTGCCAGTAGTACCTCGGGAGGGATGAATTCACCCCTCCACTTT. This translates into CASSTSGGMNSPLHF.

The V gene is TRBV7-2, the J gene TRBJ1-5; 8 bases line up with TRBD1. The germline V gene has CDR1 SGHTA and CDR2 FQGNSA. This CDR3 is built from 14 residues. J lost 7 bases, V lost 5 bases, and 7 bases had no gene match. The CDR3 loop is CASSARTGIQPQHF. The CDR3, as DNA: TGTGCCAGCAGCGCAAGGACAGGGATCCAGCCCCAGCATTTT.

The V and J genes are TRBV6-5 and TRBJ1-5; 7 bases align to TRBD1. From germline, CDR1 is MNHEY and CDR2 SVGAGI. V was clipped by 5 bases and J by 4 bases; unmatched bases: 5. CDR3 size: 14 residues. The CDR3 loop reads CASSTQGGNQPQHF. The CDR3 DNA reads as TGTGCCAGCAGTACCCAGGGGGGAAATCAGCCCCAGCATTTT.

The V call is TRBV5-4, the J call TRBJ2-3; 8 nucleotides match TRBD1. The CDR3 is 16 residues long. V shed 0 bases and J 1 base; nucleotides not matched to a gene: 4. Germline CDR1 and CDR2: SGHNT and YYREEE (reference sequence). CDR3 in amino acids: CASSLAKTGGTDTQYF. CDR3 in DNA: TGTGCCAGCAGCTTGGCCAAGACAGGGGGCACAGATACGCAGTATTTT.

The chain joins TRBV6-6 to TRBJ2-1, with 9 bases that match TRBD2. Looked up from germline, CDR1 is MNHNY and CDR2 is SVGAGI (reference sequence). V was clipped by 2 bases and J by 10 bases; unmatched bases: 6. This CDR3 contains 14 residues. The CDR3 protein is CASSYEAGGGEQFF. As DNA, the CDR3 is TGTGCCAGCAGTTACGAAGCGGGAGGAGGGGAGCAGTTCTTC.

The genes are TRBV10-3 and TRBJ1-4, with TRBD1 matching over 11 bases. V shed 6 bases and J 8 bases; nucleotides not matched to a gene: 5. CDR1 is ENHRY, CDR2 SYGVKD, per germline. The CDR3 is 14 residues long. This CDR3 reads CAIRDGQGAEKLFF. CDR3 bases: TGTGCCATCAGGGACGGACAGGGGGCAGAAAAACTGTTTTTT.

This chain uses TRBV28 with TRBJ1-6, with TRBD1 identical over 8 bases. The CDR3 is 14 amino acids. CDR1 is MDHEN and CDR2 is SYDVKM in the germline V gene. With V trimmed by 5 bases and J by 8 bases, 5 bases remained unmatched. In nucleotides, the CDR3 is TGTGCCAGCAGTCCGGGACAGGAACATTCACCCCTCCACTTT. Its protein product is CASSPGQEHSPLHF.

CDR3 bases: TGTGCCAGTAGTGCGGGGAGGCGGGGGTACAAAGAGACCCAGTACTTC. Translation gives CASSAGRRGYKETQYF. This chain uses TRBV19 with TRBJ2-5, with 7 bases lining up with TRBD2. With 5 bases clipped from V and 3 bases from J, the junction kept 12 bases outside the gene matches. This CDR3 comprises 16 residues. Germline V gives CDR1 LNHDA, CDR2 SQIVND (reference sequence).

The chain recombines TRBV27 with TRBJ2-7; tentative D call: TRBD2 (6 bases). V lost 5 bases to trimming and J lost 4 bases, with 12 bases between them. The CDR3 sequence is 13 residues long. In germline, CDR1 is MNHEY, CDR2 SMNVEV (reference sequence). CDR3 protein: CASSPGSLYEQYF. In DNA, the CDR3 is TGTGCCAGCAGTCCCGGGAGTTTATACGAGCAGTACTTC.

This clone appeared a few times. This chain connects TRBV4-2 to TRBJ2-3, with D tentatively TRBD1 (6 bases). The CDR3 spans 16 residues. Germline CDR1 and CDR2: LGHNA and YNFKEQ. Trimming cost V 4 bases and J 4 bases, with 18 bases left between them. In DNA form, the CDR3 reads TGTGCCAGCAGCCCCCGGGACATGGAATCGGCAGATACGCAGTATTTT. It encodes CASSPRDMESADTQYF.

The V and J genes are TRBV30 and TRBJ1-2; no definite D call. V lost 0 bases and J lost 8, with 13 bases in between. Germline CDR1 is GTSNPN and CDR2 is SVGIG (reference sequence). CDR3 length: 13 residues. CDR3: CAWSVRGDNGYTF. DNA of the CDR3: TGTGCCTGGAGTGTACGGGGAGATAACGGCTACACCTTC.

The J gene is TRBJ1-2, the V gene TRBV28; D is uncertain. The CDR3 covers 12 residues. Trimming removed 7 bases at V and 0 bases at J, with 6 bases between. Germline V gives CDR1 MDHEN, CDR2 SYDVKM. CDR3 in DNA: TGTGCCAGCAACCTAGCTAACTATGGCTACACCTTC. Amino acid sequence: CASNLANYGYTF.

This rearrangement joins TRBV3-1 (or the pseudogene TRBV3-2) to TRBJ2-1; tentatively, D is TRBD2 (6 bases). The germline V gene has CDR1 LGHDT and CDR2 YNNKEL (reference sequence). Trimming shortened V by 2 bases and J by 0 bases, and 11 bases separated the two germline ends. The CDR3 consists of 16 residues. The CDR3 bases are TGTGCCAGCAGCCAAAATCCCGGGAGCTCCTACAATGAGCAGTTCTTC. Its translation: CASSQNPGSSYNEQFF.

This clone occurred a few times. The chain joins TRBV27 to TRBJ2-1, with TRBD2 as a possible D gene (7 bases). CDR1 is MNHEY and CDR2 is SMNVEV in the germline V gene (reference sequence). The CDR3 covers 16 residues. Trimming pared 1 base from V and 6 bases from J, leaving 16 bases between. CDR3 sequence: CASSLFGGGGSNEQFF. The CDR3 nucleotides read TGTGCCAGCAGTTTATTTGGGGGAGGGGGGAGCAATGAGCAGTTCTTC.

This chain connects TRBV6-6 to TRBJ2-2; weak D call: TRBD2 (6 bases). The CDR3 has 15 amino acids. V lost 7 bases and J lost 3, with 15 bases in between. Germline CDR1 reads MNHNY; CDR2 reads SVGAGI (reference sequence). CDR3 sequence reads: CASTFGGGYTGELFF. The CDR3 bases are TGTGCCAGCACCTTCGGGGGTGGGTACACCGGGGAGCTGTTTTTT.

The V gene is TRBV7-3, the J gene TRBJ1-1; TRBD1 matches at 10 bases. With 4 bases clipped from V and 5 bases from J, the junction kept 4 bases outside the gene matches. CDR3 length: 14 amino acids. Germline-derived CDR1 and CDR2 are SGHTA and FQGTGA. The CDR3 region is CASSSGQGMTEAFF. CDR3 DNA sequence: TGTGCCAGCAGCTCGGGACAGGGGATGACTGAAGCTTTCTTT.

The sample holds one count of this clone. The rearrangement links TRBV6-5 to TRBJ2-7, with 7 bases that match TRBD2. Per germline, CDR1 MNHEY and CDR2 SVGAGI. J was trimmed by 0 bases and V by 6 bases; bases with no gene match: 2. The CDR3 has 13 residues. The CDR3 spells CASRAGSSYEQYF. The DNA of the CDR3 is TGTGCCAGCAGAGCGGGGTCCTCCTACGAGCAGTACTTC.